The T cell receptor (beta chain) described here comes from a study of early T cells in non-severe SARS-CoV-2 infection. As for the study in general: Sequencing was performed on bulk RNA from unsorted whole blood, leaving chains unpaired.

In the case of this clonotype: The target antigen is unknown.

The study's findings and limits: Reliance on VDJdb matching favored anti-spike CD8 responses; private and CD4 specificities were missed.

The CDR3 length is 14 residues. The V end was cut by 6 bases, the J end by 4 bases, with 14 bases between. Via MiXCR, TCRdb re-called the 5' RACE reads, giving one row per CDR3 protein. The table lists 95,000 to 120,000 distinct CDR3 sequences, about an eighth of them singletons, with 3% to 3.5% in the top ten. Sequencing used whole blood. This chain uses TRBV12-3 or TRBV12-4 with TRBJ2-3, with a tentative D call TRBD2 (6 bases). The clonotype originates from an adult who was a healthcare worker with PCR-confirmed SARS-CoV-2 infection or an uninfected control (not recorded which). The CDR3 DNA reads TGTGCCAGCAGAGCCGGGACTGGTTCAGATACGCAGTATTTT. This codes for CASRAGTGSDTQYF.